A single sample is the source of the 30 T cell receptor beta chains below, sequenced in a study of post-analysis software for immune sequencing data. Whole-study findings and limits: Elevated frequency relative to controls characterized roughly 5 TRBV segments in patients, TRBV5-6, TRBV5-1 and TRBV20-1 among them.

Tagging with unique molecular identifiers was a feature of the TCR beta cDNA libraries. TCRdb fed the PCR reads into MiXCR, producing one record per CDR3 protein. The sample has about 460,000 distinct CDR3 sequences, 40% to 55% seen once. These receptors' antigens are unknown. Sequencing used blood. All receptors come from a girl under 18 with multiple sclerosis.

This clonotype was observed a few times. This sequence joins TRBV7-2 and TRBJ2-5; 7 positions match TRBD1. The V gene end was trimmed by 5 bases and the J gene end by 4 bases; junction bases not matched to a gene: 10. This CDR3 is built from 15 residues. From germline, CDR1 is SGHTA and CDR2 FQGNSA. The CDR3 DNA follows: TGTGCCAGCAGCGTAGACAGGGTATTGGGAGAGACCCAGTACTTC. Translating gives CASSVDRVLGETQYF.

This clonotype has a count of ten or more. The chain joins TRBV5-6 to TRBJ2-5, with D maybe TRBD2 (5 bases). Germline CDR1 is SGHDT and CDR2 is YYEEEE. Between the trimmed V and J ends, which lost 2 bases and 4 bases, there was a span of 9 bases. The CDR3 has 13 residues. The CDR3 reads CASSLPGIETQYF. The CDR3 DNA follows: TGTGCCAGCAGCTTACCCGGGATAGAGACCCAGTACTTC.

The CDR3 DNA is TGCAGCGTCGTGGGACGGAGCGAGCAGTACTTC. Translating it yields CSVVGRSEQYF. This chain joins TRBV29-1 and TRBJ2-5, with D perhaps assigned TRBD1 or TRBD2 (5 bases each). The DNA end favors TRBJ2-7, so the J call may be wrong. CDR3 length equals 11 residues. Per the germline V gene, CDR1 is SQVTM and CDR2 is ANQGSEA.

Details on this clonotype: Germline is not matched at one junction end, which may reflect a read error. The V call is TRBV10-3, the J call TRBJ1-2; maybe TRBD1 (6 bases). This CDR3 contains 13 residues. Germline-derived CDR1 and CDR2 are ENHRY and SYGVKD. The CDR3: CAISEQGNRGCTF. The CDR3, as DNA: TGTGCCATCAGTGAACAGGGCAACCGGGGCTGCACCTTC.

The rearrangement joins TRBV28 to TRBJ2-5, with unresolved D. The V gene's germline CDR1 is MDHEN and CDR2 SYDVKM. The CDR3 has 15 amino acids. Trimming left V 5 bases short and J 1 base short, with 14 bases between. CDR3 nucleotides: TGTGCCAGCAGTGAGAGGCAGCCCAGCCAAGAGACCCAGTACTTC. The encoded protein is CASSERQPSQETQYF.

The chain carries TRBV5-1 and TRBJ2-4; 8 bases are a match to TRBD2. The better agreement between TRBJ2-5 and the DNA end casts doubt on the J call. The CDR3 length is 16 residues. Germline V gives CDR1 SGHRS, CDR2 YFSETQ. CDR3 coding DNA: TGCGCCAGCGGAAGACTCGGTACGGGAGGGCCCGAGACCCAGTACTTC. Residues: CASGRLGTGGPETQYF.

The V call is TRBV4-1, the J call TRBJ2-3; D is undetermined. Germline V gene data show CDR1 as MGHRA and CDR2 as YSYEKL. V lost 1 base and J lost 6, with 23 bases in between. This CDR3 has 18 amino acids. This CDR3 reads CASSQGLMAARGRDTQYF. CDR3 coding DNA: TGCGCCAGCAGCCAAGGTTTAATGGCAGCCCGCGGCAGGGATACGCAGTATTTT.

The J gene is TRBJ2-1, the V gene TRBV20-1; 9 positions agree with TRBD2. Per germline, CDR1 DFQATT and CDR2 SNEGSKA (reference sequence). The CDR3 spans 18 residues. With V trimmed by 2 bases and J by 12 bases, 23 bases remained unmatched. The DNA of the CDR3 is TGCAGTGCTAGACGCCCCACGCAAGGAGCGGGAGGCCGGGGGTCGCAGTTCTTC. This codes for CSARRPTQGAGGRGSQFF.

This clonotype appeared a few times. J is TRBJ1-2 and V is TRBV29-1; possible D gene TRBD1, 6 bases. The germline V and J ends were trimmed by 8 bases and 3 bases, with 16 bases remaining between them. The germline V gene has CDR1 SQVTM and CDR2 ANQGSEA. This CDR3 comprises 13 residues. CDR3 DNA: TGCAGCACCATACAGGGAGCAGACTATGGCTACACCTTC. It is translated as CSTIQGADYGYTF.

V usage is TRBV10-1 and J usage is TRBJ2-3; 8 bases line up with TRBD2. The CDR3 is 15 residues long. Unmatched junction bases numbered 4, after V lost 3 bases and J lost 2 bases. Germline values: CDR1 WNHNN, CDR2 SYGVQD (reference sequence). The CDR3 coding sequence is TGCGCCAGCAGTGAAGAGCGGGAGATCACAGATACGCAGTATTTT. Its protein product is CASSEEREITDTQYF.

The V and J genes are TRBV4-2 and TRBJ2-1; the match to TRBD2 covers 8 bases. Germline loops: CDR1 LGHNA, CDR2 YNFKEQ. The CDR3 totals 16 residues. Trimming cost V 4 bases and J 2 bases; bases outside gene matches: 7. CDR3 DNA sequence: TGTGCCAGCAGCCCTACTAGCGGCCCCACCTACAATGAGCAGTTCTTC. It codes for CASSPTSGPTYNEQFF.

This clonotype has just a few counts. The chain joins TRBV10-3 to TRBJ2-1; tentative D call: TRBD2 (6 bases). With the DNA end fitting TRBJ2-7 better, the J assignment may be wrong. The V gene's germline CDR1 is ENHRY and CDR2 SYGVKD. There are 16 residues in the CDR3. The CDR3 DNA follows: TGTGCCATCAGTCCCCAGCGGGCCTCCCCGTACAATGAGCAGTACTTC. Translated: CAISPQRASPYNEQYF.

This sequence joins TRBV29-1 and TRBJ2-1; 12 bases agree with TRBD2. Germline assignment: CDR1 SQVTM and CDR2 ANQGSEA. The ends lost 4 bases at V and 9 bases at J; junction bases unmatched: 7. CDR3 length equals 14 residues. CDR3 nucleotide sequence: TGCAGCGTTGGTAGGCGACTAGCGGGAGTTGAGCAGTTCTTC. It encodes CSVGRRLAGVEQFF.

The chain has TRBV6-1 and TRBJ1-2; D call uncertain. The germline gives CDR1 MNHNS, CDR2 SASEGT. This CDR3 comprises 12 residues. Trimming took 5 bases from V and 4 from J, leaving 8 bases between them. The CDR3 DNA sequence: TGTGCCAGCAGTACCAGACCCTATGGCTACACCTTC. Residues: CASSTRPYGYTF.

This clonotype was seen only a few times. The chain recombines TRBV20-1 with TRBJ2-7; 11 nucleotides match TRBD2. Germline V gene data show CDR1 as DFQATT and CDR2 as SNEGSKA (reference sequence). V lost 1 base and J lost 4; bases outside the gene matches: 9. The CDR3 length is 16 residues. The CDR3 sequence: CSARGRGTSGEYEQYF. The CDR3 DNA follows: TGCAGTGCTAGAGGGCGAGGGACTAGCGGAGAATACGAGCAGTACTTC.

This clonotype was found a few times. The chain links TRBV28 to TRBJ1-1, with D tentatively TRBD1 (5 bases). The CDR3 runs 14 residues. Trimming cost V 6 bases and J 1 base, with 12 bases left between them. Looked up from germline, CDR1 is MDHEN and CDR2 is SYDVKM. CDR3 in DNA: TGTGCCAGCAGCCACCAGGGCGGGAACACTGAAGCTTTCTTT. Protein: CASSHQGGNTEAFF.

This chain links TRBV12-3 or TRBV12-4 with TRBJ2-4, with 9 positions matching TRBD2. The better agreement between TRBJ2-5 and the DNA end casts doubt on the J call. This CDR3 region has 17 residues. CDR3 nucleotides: TGTGCCAGCAGTTTAGAGTACGGCGGGAGGGGAGTGGAGACCCAGTACTTC. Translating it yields CASSLEYGGRGVETQYF.

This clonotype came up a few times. CDR3 in DNA: TGCAGTGCTAGGTCGGGGACAGGGGTGCTTTATGAGCAGTTCTTC. It is translated as CSARSGTGVLYEQFF. This chain links TRBV20-1 with TRBJ2-1, with 10 bases aligning to TRBD1. Per germline, CDR1 DFQATT and CDR2 SNEGSKA (reference sequence). J was trimmed by 8 bases and V by 3 bases; bases with no gene match: 10. The CDR3 is made up of 15 amino acids.

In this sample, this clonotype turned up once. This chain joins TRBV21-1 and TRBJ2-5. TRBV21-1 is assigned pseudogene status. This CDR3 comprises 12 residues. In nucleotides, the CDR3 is TGTGCCAGCAGCAAAGGGAAAGAGACCCAGTACTTC. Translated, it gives CASSKGKETQYF.

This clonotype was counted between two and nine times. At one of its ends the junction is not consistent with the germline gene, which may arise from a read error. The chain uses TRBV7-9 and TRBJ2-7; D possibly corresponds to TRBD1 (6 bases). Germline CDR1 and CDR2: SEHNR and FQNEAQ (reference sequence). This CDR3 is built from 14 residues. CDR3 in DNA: TGTGCCAGCAGCGTAGCAGGGGTTGCCTACGAGCAGTACTTC. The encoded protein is CASSVAGVAYEQYF.

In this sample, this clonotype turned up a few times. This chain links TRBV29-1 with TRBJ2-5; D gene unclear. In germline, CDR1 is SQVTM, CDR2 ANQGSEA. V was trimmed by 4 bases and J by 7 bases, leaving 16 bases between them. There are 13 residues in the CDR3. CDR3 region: CSVVPSALGTQYF. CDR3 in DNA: TGCAGCGTTGTGCCTAGTGCCCTCGGGACCCAGTACTTC.

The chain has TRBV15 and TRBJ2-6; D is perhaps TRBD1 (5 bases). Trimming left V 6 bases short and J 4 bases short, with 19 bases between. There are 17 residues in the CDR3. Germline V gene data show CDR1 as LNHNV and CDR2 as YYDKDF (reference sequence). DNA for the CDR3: TGTGCCACCAGTAGAAAAGGGGAAGGGGTGGGGGCCAACGTCCTGACTTTC. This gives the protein CATSRKGEGVGANVLTF.

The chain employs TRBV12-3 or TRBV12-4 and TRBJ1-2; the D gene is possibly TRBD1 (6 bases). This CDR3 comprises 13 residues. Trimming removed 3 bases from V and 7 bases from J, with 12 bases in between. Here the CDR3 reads CASSFRGISGYTF. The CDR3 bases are TGTGCCAGCAGTTTCAGGGGTATCTCTGGCTACACCTTC.

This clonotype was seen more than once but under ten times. CDR3 in amino acids: CSARSRGSYNEQFF. The CDR3 bases are TGCAGTGCTAGGTCCCGGGGCTCCTACAATGAGCAGTTCTTC. The chain couples TRBV20-1 to TRBJ2-1; D perhaps matches TRBD2 (5 bases). V was clipped by 3 bases and J by 0 bases, with 9 bases between them. CDR1 is DFQATT, CDR2 SNEGSKA, per germline (reference sequence). This CDR3 comprises 14 residues.

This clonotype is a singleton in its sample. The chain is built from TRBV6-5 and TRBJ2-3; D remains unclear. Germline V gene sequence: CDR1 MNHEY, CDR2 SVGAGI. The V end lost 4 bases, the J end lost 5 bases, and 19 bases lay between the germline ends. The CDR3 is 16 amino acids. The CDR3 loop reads CASSCSLSRVLDTQYF. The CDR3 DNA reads TGTGCCAGCAGTTGCTCGCTATCAAGGGTTTTAGATACGCAGTATTTT.

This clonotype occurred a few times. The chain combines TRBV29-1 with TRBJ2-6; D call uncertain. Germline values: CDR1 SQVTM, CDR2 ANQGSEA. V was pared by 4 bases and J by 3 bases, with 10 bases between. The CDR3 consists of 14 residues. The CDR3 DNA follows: TGCAGCGTTGGGGGTGAGGATGGGGCCAACGTCCTGACTTTC. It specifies CSVGGEDGANVLTF.

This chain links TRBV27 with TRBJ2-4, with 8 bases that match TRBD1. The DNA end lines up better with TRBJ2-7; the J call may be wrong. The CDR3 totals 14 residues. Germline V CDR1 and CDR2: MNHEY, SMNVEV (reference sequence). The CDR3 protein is CASSLRDRQDEQYF. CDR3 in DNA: TGTGCCAGCAGTCTCCGGGACAGGCAAGACGAGCAGTACTTC.

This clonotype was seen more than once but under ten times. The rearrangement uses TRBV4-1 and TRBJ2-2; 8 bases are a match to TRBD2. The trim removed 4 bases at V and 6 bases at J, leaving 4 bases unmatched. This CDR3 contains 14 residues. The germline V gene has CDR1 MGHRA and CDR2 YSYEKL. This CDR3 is CASSLAGGPGELFF. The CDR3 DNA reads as TGCGCCAGCAGCCTGGCGGGAGGTCCCGGGGAGCTGTTTTTT.

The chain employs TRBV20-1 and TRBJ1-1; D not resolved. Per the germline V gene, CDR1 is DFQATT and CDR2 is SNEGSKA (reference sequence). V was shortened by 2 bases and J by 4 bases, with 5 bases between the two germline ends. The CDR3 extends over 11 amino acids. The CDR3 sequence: CSARLVTEAFF. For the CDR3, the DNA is TGCAGTGCTAGACTCGTCACTGAAGCTTTCTTT.

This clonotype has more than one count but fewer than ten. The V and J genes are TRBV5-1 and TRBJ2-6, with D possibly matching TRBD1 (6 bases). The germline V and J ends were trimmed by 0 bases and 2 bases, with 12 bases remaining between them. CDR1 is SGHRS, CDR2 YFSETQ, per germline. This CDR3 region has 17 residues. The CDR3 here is CASSLAPGVAGANVLTF. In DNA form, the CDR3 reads TGCGCCAGCAGCTTGGCCCCAGGGGTAGCTGGGGCCAACGTCCTGACTTTC.